The present T cell receptor beta chain was sequenced within a study of blood T cells in healthy people across ages (dated by TCRdb to about 2015). Background for the entire study: In model experiments, roughly one uniquely barcoded TCR beta cDNA molecule per two T cells was captured by template switching. The study analyzed two additional independent replicas of 1 million unique cDNA reads from the same blood draw for two donors, one aged 18 to 29 and one aged 80 or older. The donors were split into four age groups: young (average about 16 years), middle-aged (roughly 40), aged (roughly 68) and long-lived (under 90). To avoid experimental bias, donors of different ages were spread randomly across the sequencing lanes. To track age-related changes in TCR beta repertoire diversity, the study relied on deep sequencing normalized with unique cDNA molecular identifiers. Broader findings and caveats from the paper: The long-lived group showed more naive CD4+ T cells, fewer expanded clones and increased TCR diversity than the aged group, suggesting age selection. Bulk unsorted PBMC profiling prevented conclusive comparison of naive and antigen-experienced compartments. There was a strong correlation between observed TCR beta diversity and the percentage of naive T cells measured by flow cytometry. Estimates of total diversity based on one million sequenced T cells were regarded as lower bounds and as underestimates. Donor CMV infection status was unknown, potentially confounding age-related changes in expanded clonotypes. Observed TCR beta diversity per million T cells fell roughly linearly with age, and a significant reduction was already apparent by age about 43.

Systemically healthy Caucasian individuals from Russia, 35 to 50 in total and aged roughly 6 to 100 years, were included as donors. Each donor gave 8 to 10 milliliters of peripheral blood, collected into EDTA-treated Vacutainer tubes. Ficoll-Paque density-gradient centrifugation was used to isolate PBMCs, with at least 7 million obtained per sample. Trizol reagent was used to extract total RNA from PBMCs, with at least 6 micrograms per sample. For every donor, flow cytometry on a PBMC aliquot measured the percentage of naive CD45RAhigh/CD27high T cells. A word on this clonotype: Its binding antigen is unknown. Base quality data are lacking; no much larger clone is found one base away.

To prepare the library, 5' RACE was applied. These reads were obtained on an Illumina HiSeq 2500. A second PCR of roughly 7 to 11 cycles was performed with a sample-barcoded 5' primer and a J-beta primer mix. Each TCR beta cDNA molecule received a unique molecular identifier from a template-switch 5' adaptor carrying 12 random nucleotides. At least 3 million CDR3-containing paired-end reads were obtained from each sample. The Mint cDNA synthesis kit, primed by a TRBC-specific oligonucleotide, was used to synthesize first-strand cDNA from all RNA. All cDNA was treated with uracil-DNA glycosylase and then went through a first 18-cycle PCR with the universal primers M1SS and BC2_uni_R. Turning to the authors' computational methods: Each sample was normalized by randomly selecting 1 million high-quality reads, each carrying a distinct molecular identifier. Reads with shared molecular identifiers were discarded instead of being binned into consensus sequences. CDR3 identification, clonotype clustering and error correction used MiTCR with a Q25 quality threshold and the strictest error-elimination algorithm. A nonparametric unseen species model using Euler transformation provided a lower-bound estimate of total TCR beta diversity. Through fastp at Q25 and MiXCR, TCRdb rebuilt clones from the public reads, retaining in-frame beta chains. One record per CDR3 amino acid sequence lists the most common genes and DNA. TCRdb assigned the V and J calls; the authors' analysis was not used. The sample data list over a million distinct CDR3 sequences, and roughly two fifths of these were observed just once. The top ten clonotypes cover approximately 4% of the sample.

Sequenced material: blood. The sequence came from a woman aged 18-29 years in good health.

In nucleotide form, the sequence is TGTGCCAGCAGCAGGGGCCTGATTAATAATGAAAAACTGTTTTTT. This gives the protein CASSRGLINNEKLFF. The rearrangement combines TRBV14 with TRBJ1-4, and possibly TRBD1, on 5 matching bases. The CDR3 numbers 15 residues from cysteine through phenylalanine. Here the CDR3 DNA is all that survives: 45 bases in frame from base 1. The V and J ends are trimmed by 5 bases and 4 bases, leaving 14 bases between them. The germline V gene sets CDR1 to SGHDN and CDR2 to FVKESK.